These 16 T cell receptor beta chains originate from one sample sequenced in a study of blood T cells in healthy people across ages. For the second PCR, which ran for about 7 to 11 cycles, a sample-barcoded 5' primer and a J-beta primer mix were used. Each CDR3 protein is one row after TCRdb ran MiXCR on the 5' RACE reads. The table has about 840,000 distinct CDR3 sequences, about 28% seen once. In addition, the sample was reused for a study of T cells of mothers and their children.

Input material: blood. The receptor source for this set is a woman in her 40s in good health.

This clonotype appeared many times. The chain couples TRBV5-1 to TRBJ2-7; 7 bases map to TRBD1. Germline V lookup: CDR1 SGHRS, CDR2 YFSETQ. The CDR3 length is 15 residues. Germline trimming cut 0 bases from V and 3 bases from J; bases unmatched to any gene: 6. For the CDR3, the DNA is TGCGCCAGCAGCTTGGGGTGGGACAGAAGCTACGAGCAGTACTTC. Translating it yields CASSLGWDRSYEQYF.

The chain uses TRBV5-6 and TRBJ2-4, with TRBD1 matching 7 bases. Unmatched junction bases numbered 13, after V lost 0 bases and J lost 13 bases. The length of the CDR3 is 15 residues. Germline V gives CDR1 SGHDT, CDR2 YYEEEE. CDR3 sequence (DNA): TGTGCCAGCAGCTTGGACCTAGGGGGCTTGAGAGAGCAGTACTTC. It encodes CASSLDLGGLREQYF.

This clonotype was detected only once. The rearrangement links TRBV7-3 to TRBJ2-1; 8 bases are shared with TRBD1. The CDR3 is 15 amino acids. J was trimmed by 5 bases and V by 4 bases; bases with no gene match: 7. Germline lookup yields CDR1 SGHTA and CDR2 FQGTGA. The CDR3 nucleotides are TGTGCCAGCAGCTCGACAGGGGCGGTTAACAATGAGCAGTTCTTC. Protein sequence: CASSSTGAVNNEQFF.

A few counts support this clonotype. The chain recombines TRBV2 with TRBJ1-2; D perhaps matches TRBD1 (5 bases). The CDR3 length is 13 residues. The V end was cut by 6 bases, the J end by 3 bases, with 11 bases between. CDR1 and CDR2 from the germline V gene are SNHLY and FYNNEI. DNA for the CDR3: TGTGCCAGCAGGGAGGGACTCTACTATGGCTACACCTTC. This sequence encodes CASREGLYYGYTF.

The CDR3 region is CASSLVHSGAFTDTQYF. CDR3 nucleotides: TGTGCCAGCAGCTTAGTTCACAGCGGGGCCTTCACAGATACGCAGTATTTT. The chain combines TRBV7-2 with TRBJ2-3, with 7 positions matching TRBD2. CDR3 length: 17 amino acids. V lost 1 base to trimming and J lost 2 bases; unmatched junction nucleotides: 9. CDR1 and CDR2 from the germline V gene are SGHTA and FQGNSA.

The chain links TRBV12-3 or TRBV12-4 to TRBJ1-2; 9 bases align to TRBD1. With V trimmed by 4 bases and J by 5 bases, 11 bases remained unmatched. The CDR3 is 16 amino acids. CDR3 loop: CASSSWDRESLYGYTF. CDR3 DNA sequence: TGTGCCAGCAGTTCCTGGGACAGGGAGTCTCTTTATGGCTACACCTTC.

V gene TRBV7-9 combines with J gene TRBJ2-1, with D unresolved. The V end was cut by 7 bases, the J end by 7 bases, with 11 bases between. CDR3 length: 12 amino acids. The V gene's germline CDR1 is SEHNR and CDR2 FQNEAQ (reference sequence). In nucleotides, the CDR3 is TGTGCCAGCAACCGGGTCGAAAATGAGCAGTTCTTC. It yields the protein CASNRVENEQFF.

The gene calls are TRBV12-3 or TRBV12-4 and TRBJ2-3, with 9 bases fitting TRBD2. V dropped 4 bases and J dropped 1; count of bases not matched to a gene: 3. This CDR3 is built from 15 residues. The CDR3 region has the DNA TGTGCCAGCAGTTGGAAGCGGGGGGGCACAGATACGCAGTATTTT. The encoded protein is CASSWKRGGTDTQYF.

The rearrangement uses TRBV10-3 and TRBJ2-2, with D possibly TRBD1 on 6 matching bases. The germline gives CDR1 ENHRY, CDR2 SYGVKD. Deletions cut 5 bases from V and 2 bases from J, with 12 bases between. CDR3 length: 15 amino acids. The CDR3 loop reads CAISPGQANTGELFF. CDR3 sequence (DNA): TGTGCCATCAGTCCGGGACAAGCAAACACCGGGGAGCTGTTTTTT.

The chain employs TRBV6-5 and TRBJ1-2, with TRBD1 as a possible D gene (5 bases). The V gene's germline CDR1 is MNHEY and CDR2 SVGAGI. CDR3 length: 15 residues. Trimming stripped 0 bases from V and 5 bases from J, with 13 bases between. The CDR3 region has the DNA TGTGCCAGCAGTTACTCCGGGACGGTAAAATATGGCTACACCTTC. Translated: CASSYSGTVKYGYTF.

This clonotype came up a few times. The rearrangement joins TRBV28 to TRBJ1-5; tentatively, D is TRBD1 (6 bases). This CDR3 is built from 18 residues. CDR1 and CDR2 (germline): MDHEN, SYDVKM. The ends were cut back, 0 bases at V and 4 bases at J, with 19 bases in the middle. The CDR3 DNA reads TGTGCCAGCAGTTTATGGGGACACAAGAGGGAAAAAAATCAGCCCCAGCATTTT. This codes for CASSLWGHKREKNQPQHF. Filled out from reference TRBV28 and TRBJ1-5, the complete variable domain reads DVKVTQSSRYLVKRTGEKVFLECVQDMDHENMFWYRQDPGLGLRLIYFSYDVKMKEKGDIPEGYSVSREKKERFSLILESASTNQTSMYLCASSLWGHKREKNQPQHFGDGTRLSIL.

The CDR3 DNA sequence: TGTGCCACCAGCAGAGATGCAGCCGGCTCTGGGGCCAACGTCCTGACTTTC. It codes for CATSRDAAGSGANVLTF. The chain combines TRBV15 with TRBJ2-6; D ambiguous. This CDR3 is built from 17 residues. Trimming stripped 0 bases from V and 0 bases from J, with 9 bases between. The germline V gene encodes CDR1 LNHNV and CDR2 YYDKDF (reference sequence). The whole variable domain, remainder taken from reference TRBV15 and TRBJ2-6, is DAMVIQNPRYQVTQFGKPVTLSCSQTLNHNVMYWYQQKSSQAPKLLFHYYDKDFNNEADTPDNFQSRRPNTSFCFLDIRSPGLGDTAMYLCATSRDAAGSGANVLTFGAGSRLTVL.

The chain has TRBV19 and TRBJ2-3; either TRBD1 or TRBD2 may supply D (5 bases each). Trimming took 6 bases from V and 0 from J, leaving 10 bases between them. This CDR3 has 14 amino acids. CDR1 is LNHDA and CDR2 is SQIVND in the germline V gene (reference sequence). This CDR3 reads CASRRGSSTDTQYF. The CDR3 bases are TGTGCCAGTAGACGGGGCTCGAGCACAGATACGCAGTATTTT.

Remarks on this clonotype: It may be a read error: a sequence one base away is much more abundant. Written as DNA, the CDR3 is TGTGCCAGCAGTGAGGACTCCTATACGCAGTATTTT. The encoded protein is CASSEDSYTQYF. The chain combines TRBV2 with TRBJ2-3; a weak D match, TRBD2 (5 bases). CDR1 is SNHLY, CDR2 FYNNEI, per germline. The V end lost 3 bases, the J end lost 7 bases, and 8 bases lay between the germline ends. This CDR3 contains 12 residues.

The gene calls are TRBV12-3 or TRBV12-4 and TRBJ2-1; TRBD2 is a possible D gene (6 bases). V dropped 7 bases and J dropped 6 bases, with 22 bases sitting between them. This CDR3 has 16 amino acids. The chain's CDR3 is CASNVGGGRLTNEQFF. CDR3 sequence (DNA): TGTGCCAGCAATGTGGGAGGTGGTCGGCTTACCAATGAGCAGTTCTTC.

The V call is TRBV12-3 or TRBV12-4, the J call TRBJ2-3, with 7 bases identical to TRBD2. This CDR3 contains 13 residues. Losses at the gene ends were 8 bases for V and 4 bases for J; bases not matched to a gene: 6. Written as DNA, the CDR3 is TGTGCCAGCTCCGCGGGGGTTTCAGATACGCAGTATTTT. Its protein product is CASSAGVSDTQYF.